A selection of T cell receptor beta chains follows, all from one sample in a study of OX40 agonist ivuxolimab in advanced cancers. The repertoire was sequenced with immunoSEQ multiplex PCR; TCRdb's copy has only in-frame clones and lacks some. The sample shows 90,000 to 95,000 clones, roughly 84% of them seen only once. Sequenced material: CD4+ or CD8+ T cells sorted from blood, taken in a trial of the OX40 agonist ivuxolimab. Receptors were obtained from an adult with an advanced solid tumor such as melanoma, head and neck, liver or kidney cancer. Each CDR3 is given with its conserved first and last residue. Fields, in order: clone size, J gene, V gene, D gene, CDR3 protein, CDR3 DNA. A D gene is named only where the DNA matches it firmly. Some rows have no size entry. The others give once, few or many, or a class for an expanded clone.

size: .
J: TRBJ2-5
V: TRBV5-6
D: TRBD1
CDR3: CASSPRRQGVGETQYF
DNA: TGTGCCAGCAGCCCGCGGAGGCAGGGGGTGGGAGAGACCCAGTACTTC

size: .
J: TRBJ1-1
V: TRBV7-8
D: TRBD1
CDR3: CASSSGQGANTEAFF
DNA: TGTGCCAGCAGCTCCGGACAGGGGGCGAACACTGAAGCTTTCTTT

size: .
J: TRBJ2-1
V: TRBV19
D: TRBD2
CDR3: CASSLSGAYNEQFF
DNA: TGTGCCAGTAGTCTAAGCGGGGCCTACAATGAGCAGTTCTTC

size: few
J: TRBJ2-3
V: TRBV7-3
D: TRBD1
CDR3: CASSSPVGQGSDTQYF
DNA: TGTGCCAGCAGCTCCCCTGTGGGACAGGGGTCAGATACGCAGTATTTT

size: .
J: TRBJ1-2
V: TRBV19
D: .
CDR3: CASSITRGYGYTF
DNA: TGTGCCAGTAGTATCACACGGGGCTATGGCTACACCTTC

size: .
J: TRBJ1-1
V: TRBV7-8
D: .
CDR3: CASSLSRNTEAFF
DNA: TGTGCCAGCAGCTTATCCCGGAACACTGAAGCTTTCTTT

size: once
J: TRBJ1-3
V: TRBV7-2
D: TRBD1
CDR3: CASSLAGTGGLGNTIYF
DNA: TGTGCCAGCAGCTTAGCGGGGACAGGGGGCCTTGGAAACACCATATATTTT

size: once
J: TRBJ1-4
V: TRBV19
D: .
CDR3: CASSIKPSAEGKLFF
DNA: TGTGCCAGTAGTATTAAGCCGTCGGCCGAGGGAAAACTGTTTTTT

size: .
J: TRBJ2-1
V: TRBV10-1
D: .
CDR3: CASSGRDSDSYNEQFF
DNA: TGCGCCAGCAGTGGGAGGGACTCCGACTCCTACAATGAGCAGTTCTTC

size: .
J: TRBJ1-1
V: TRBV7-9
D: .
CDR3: CASGEGMNTEAFF
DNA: TGTGCCAGTGGGGAAGGGATGAACACTGAAGCTTTCTTT

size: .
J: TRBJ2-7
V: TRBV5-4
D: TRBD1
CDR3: CASSLDRAEQYF
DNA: TGTGCCAGCAGCTTAGACAGGGCCGAGCAGTACTTC